This is a list of T cell receptor beta chains from one sample in a study of T cell therapy after organ transplantation. These receptors lack a known antigen. Assay: immunoSEQ multiplex PCR; the TCRdb copy retains only in-frame clones and omits some. The sample records 20,000 to 25,000 clones, roughly 84% being singletons. The source material was CD8+ T cells from blood, sampled after autologous CMV-specific T cell therapy. These receptors were collected from a human patient who had received a solid organ transplant and had CMV disease. Some T cells may be provided by the graft donor. Each CDR3 is given with its conserved first and last residue. D genes are given only for firm matches. Size tells how often a clone was seen (once, few, many) or the class of an expanded clone, and some rows leave it out.

v_gene: TRBV7-8
abundance: NA
j_gene: TRBJ2-1
d_gene: TRBD1
CDR3nt: TGTGCCAGCAGCTTAAACGGACAGGGAGAGTCCTACAATGAGCAGTTCTTC
CDR3aa: CASSLNGQGESYNEQFF

v_gene: TRBV27
abundance: NA
j_gene: TRBJ2-7
d_gene: TRBD2
CDR3nt: TGTGCCAGCAGTGCCGGGACTAGCGGCTACGAGCAGTACTTC
CDR3aa: CASSAGTSGYEQYF

v_gene: TRBV5-1
abundance: NA
j_gene: TRBJ2-1
d_gene: NA
CDR3nt: TGCGCCAGCAGCTTGTCACTGGGCTCCTACAATGAGCAGTTCTTC
CDR3aa: CASSLSLGSYNEQFF

v_gene: TRBV15
abundance: NA
j_gene: TRBJ2-3
d_gene: NA
CDR3nt: TGTGCCACCAGCAGACCAGGACGGTCGGTTGGGTATACAGATACGCAGTATTTT
CDR3aa: CATSRPGRSVGYTDTQYF

v_gene: TRBV30
abundance: NA
j_gene: TRBJ2-7
d_gene: TRBD1
CDR3nt: TGTGCCTGCTGGGGGACAGGGTCCTACGAGCAGTACTTC
CDR3aa: CACWGTGSYEQYF

v_gene: TRBV6-5
abundance: few
j_gene: TRBJ2-7
d_gene: NA
CDR3nt: TGTGCCAGCAGTTACACGGGGGATGGGTCCTACGAGCAGTACTTC
CDR3aa: CASSYTGDGSYEQYF

v_gene: TRBV7-3
abundance: NA
j_gene: TRBJ2-1
d_gene: TRBD2
CDR3nt: TGTGCCAGCAGCTTAGGGACTAGTCTTTACAATGAGCAGTTCTTC
CDR3aa: CASSLGTSLYNEQFF

v_gene: TRBV7-6
abundance: NA
j_gene: TRBJ2-7
d_gene: NA
CDR3nt: TGTGCCAGCAGATCCGACAGTGGGTACGAGCAGTACTTC
CDR3aa: CASRSDSGYEQYF

v_gene: TRBV11-3
abundance: medium-sized
j_gene: TRBJ2-5
d_gene: NA
CDR3nt: TGTGCCAGCAGCTTAGCGGGGGAGGTCGAGACCCAGTACTTC
CDR3aa: CASSLAGEVETQYF

v_gene: TRBV7-9
abundance: NA
j_gene: TRBJ2-6
d_gene: NA
CDR3nt: TGTGCCAGCAGCTTAGCTGGTGCCTCTGGGGCCAACGTCCTGACTTTC
CDR3aa: CASSLAGASGANVLTF

v_gene: TRBV28
abundance: few
j_gene: TRBJ1-1
d_gene: NA
CDR3nt: TGTGCCAGCATTATTGATGGGACAGAAGCTTTCTTT
CDR3aa: CASIIDGTEAFF

v_gene: TRBV28
abundance: NA
j_gene: TRBJ2-1
d_gene: TRBD2
CDR3nt: TGTGCCAGCAGTTTAATAGGGGCGGGAGGGCGACAGTTCTTC
CDR3aa: CASSLIGAGGRQFF

v_gene: TRBV28
abundance: NA
j_gene: TRBJ2-3
d_gene: TRBD1
CDR3nt: TGTGCCAGCAGTTTAGGACAGGGACACACAGATACGCAGTATTTT
CDR3aa: CASSLGQGHTDTQYF

v_gene: TRBV13
abundance: NA
j_gene: TRBJ2-6
d_gene: TRBD1
CDR3nt: TGTGCCAGCAGTCAGACAGGGACTGGGGCCAACGTCCTGACTTTC
CDR3aa: CASSQTGTGANVLTF

v_gene: TRBV10-2
abundance: NA
j_gene: TRBJ2-7
d_gene: NA
CDR3nt: TGCGCCAGCAGCGGAACGGTCTACGAGCAGTACTTC
CDR3aa: CASSGTVYEQYF

v_gene: TRBV7-2
abundance: few
j_gene: TRBJ2-7
d_gene: NA
CDR3nt: TGTGCCAGCAGCTTGGGAATCCCCCTAACAGGGCTAAACTCCTACGAGCAGTACTTC
CDR3aa: CASSLGIPLTGLNSYEQYF

v_gene: TRBV4-1
abundance: few
j_gene: TRBJ1-5
d_gene: NA
CDR3nt: TGCGCCAGCAGCCAAGTAGGGTCTGGAAATCAGCCCCAGCATTTT
CDR3aa: CASSQVGSGNQPQHF

v_gene: TRBV6-5
abundance: NA
j_gene: TRBJ2-5
d_gene: TRBD2
CDR3nt: TGTGCCAGCAGTTACTTACCCGGGACTAGGGTAGAGACCCAGTACTTC
CDR3aa: CASSYLPGTRVETQYF

v_gene: TRBV6-1
abundance: few
j_gene: TRBJ2-5
d_gene: NA
CDR3nt: TGTGCCAGCAGCCGAGTTGGGGGGACCCAAGAGACCCAGTACTTC
CDR3aa: CASSRVGGTQETQYF

v_gene: TRBV6-5
abundance: few
j_gene: TRBJ2-3
d_gene: TRBD2
CDR3nt: TGTGCCAGCACGGCGGGAGACACAGATACGCAGTATTTT
CDR3aa: CASTAGDTDTQYF

v_gene: TRBV28
abundance: NA
j_gene: TRBJ2-5
d_gene: NA
CDR3nt: TGTGCCAGCAGTGTTGACGGCCTTGGGGAGACCCAGTACTTC
CDR3aa: CASSVDGLGETQYF

v_gene: TRBV29-1
abundance: few
j_gene: TRBJ1-1
d_gene: NA
CDR3nt: TGCAGCGTTCTGGGCACTGAAGCTTTCTTT
CDR3aa: CSVLGTEAFF

v_gene: TRBV14
abundance: NA
j_gene: TRBJ1-4
d_gene: NA
CDR3nt: TGTGCCAGCAGCCCGGGGGTCGCCCTTAATGAAAAACTGTTTTTT
CDR3aa: CASSPGVALNEKLFF

v_gene: TRBV7-6
abundance: NA
j_gene: TRBJ1-5
d_gene: NA
CDR3nt: TGTGCCAGCAGCTTATTAGTTAGGGGTTTCAATCAGCCCCAGCATTTT
CDR3aa: CASSLLVRGFNQPQHF

v_gene: TRBV5-4
abundance: few
j_gene: TRBJ1-3
d_gene: NA
CDR3nt: TGTGCCAGCAGCTTAGGGGACTCTGGAAACACCATATATTTT
CDR3aa: CASSLGDSGNTIYF

v_gene: TRBV4-1
abundance: NA
j_gene: TRBJ2-7
d_gene: NA
CDR3nt: TGCGCCAGCAGCCAAGGGGGGCATATTTGGGGCGGGGAGTACTTC
CDR3aa: CASSQGGHIWGGEYF

v_gene: TRBV19
abundance: NA
j_gene: TRBJ2-7
d_gene: TRBD1
CDR3nt: TGTGCCAGCTCGGGGACCGGGACAGGTTTCTACGAGCAGTACTTC
CDR3aa: CASSGTGTGFYEQYF

v_gene: TRBV27
abundance: NA
j_gene: TRBJ1-2
d_gene: TRBD1
CDR3nt: TGTGCCAGCAGTCGAGGGACAGGGAGAGAGGGCTACACCTTC
CDR3aa: CASSRGTGREGYTF

v_gene: TRBV7-9
abundance: NA
j_gene: TRBJ2-7
d_gene: TRBD2
CDR3nt: TGTGCCAGCAGCTCGGGACTAGTAGGCTACGAGCAGTACTTC
CDR3aa: CASSSGLVGYEQYF

v_gene: TRBV5-4
abundance: NA
j_gene: TRBJ2-2
d_gene: TRBD1
CDR3nt: TGTGCCAGCACGACAGGGGCGAACACCGGGGAGCTGTTTTTT
CDR3aa: CASTTGANTGELFF

v_gene: TRBV21-1
abundance: NA
j_gene: TRBJ1-5
d_gene: NA
CDR3nt: TGTGCCAGCAGCAAAGGGGGAGGGAAAGGCAATCAGCCCCAGCATTTT
CDR3aa: CASSKGGGKGNQPQHF

v_gene: TRBV14
abundance: NA
j_gene: TRBJ2-7
d_gene: TRBD2
CDR3nt: TGTGCCAGCAGCCAAGGAGGGGAGGGCGAGCAGTACTTC
CDR3aa: CASSQGGEGEQYF

v_gene: TRBV5-4
abundance: NA
j_gene: TRBJ2-5
d_gene: TRBD1
CDR3nt: TGTGCCAGCAGCTCCGGGACGGATAGAGGGGGCGAGACCCAGTACTTC
CDR3aa: CASSSGTDRGGETQYF

v_gene: TRBV6-1
abundance: NA
j_gene: TRBJ1-2
d_gene: NA
CDR3nt: TGTGCCAGCGATCTCCGGGCAGCCAGCTATGGCTACACCTTC
CDR3aa: CASDLRAASYGYTF

v_gene: TRBV29-1
abundance: NA
j_gene: TRBJ1-1
d_gene: NA
CDR3nt: TGCAGCGTTGACCCGGGACAACTACTGGGGACTGAAGCTTTCTTT
CDR3aa: CSVDPGQLLGTEAFF

v_gene: TRBV7-9
abundance: NA
j_gene: TRBJ1-2
d_gene: NA
CDR3nt: TGTGCCAGCAGCTTTTCGGGATCGATTGGTGGCTACACCTTC
CDR3aa: CASSFSGSIGGYTF

v_gene: TRBV6-5
abundance: NA
j_gene: TRBJ1-5
d_gene: NA
CDR3nt: TGTGCCAGCAGTTACGCGGACACTCGCAATCAGCCCCAGCATTTT
CDR3aa: CASSYADTRNQPQHF

v_gene: TRBV28
abundance: NA
j_gene: TRBJ1-5
d_gene: NA
CDR3nt: TGTGCCAGCAGTTTGCTCGACACCCATCAGCCCCAGCATTTT
CDR3aa: CASSLLDTHQPQHF

v_gene: TRBV28
abundance: NA
j_gene: TRBJ1-2
d_gene: NA
CDR3nt: TGTGCCAGCAGTCCGGGGCCCGACTATGGCTACACCTTC
CDR3aa: CASSPGPDYGYTF

v_gene: TRBV7-8
abundance: NA
j_gene: TRBJ2-5
d_gene: NA
CDR3nt: TGTGCCAGCAGCTTAGCCCTTTTCGAGACCCAGTACTTC
CDR3aa: CASSLALFETQYF

v_gene: TRBV19
abundance: NA
j_gene: TRBJ2-3
d_gene: NA
CDR3nt: TGTGCCAGTAGTATTTGGGATACGCAGTATTTT
CDR3aa: CASSIWDTQYF

v_gene: TRBV29-1
abundance: NA
j_gene: TRBJ2-2
d_gene: NA
CDR3nt: TGCAGCGTCCGGGAAAGCGAGCTGTTTTTT
CDR3aa: CSVRESELFF

v_gene: TRBV6-5
abundance: NA
j_gene: TRBJ2-1
d_gene: NA
CDR3nt: TGTGCCAGCGAAGGGGGGGGTTCCTACAATGAGCAGTTCTTC
CDR3aa: CASEGGGSYNEQFF

v_gene: TRBV6-5
abundance: NA
j_gene: TRBJ2-5
d_gene: TRBD1
CDR3nt: TGTGCCAGCAGTTACTCGGACAGGGGAGAGACCCAGTACTTC
CDR3aa: CASSYSDRGETQYF

v_gene: TRBV4-3
abundance: NA
j_gene: TRBJ2-6
d_gene: NA
CDR3nt: TGCGCCAGCAGCCAAGGGGGAGCCTCTGGGGCCAACGTCCTGACTTTC
CDR3aa: CASSQGGASGANVLTF

v_gene: TRBV9
abundance: NA
j_gene: TRBJ2-2
d_gene: NA
CDR3nt: TGTGCCAGCAGCGTAGGTAGGCTAACTAACACCGGGGAGCTGTTTTTT
CDR3aa: CASSVGRLTNTGELFF

v_gene: TRBV5-1
abundance: NA
j_gene: TRBJ2-3
d_gene: TRBD1
CDR3nt: TGCGCCAGCAGCTCCGGGACAGGGGTGTTGACAGATACGCAGTATTTT
CDR3aa: CASSSGTGVLTDTQYF

v_gene: TRBV9
abundance: NA
j_gene: TRBJ1-1
d_gene: NA
CDR3nt: TGTGCCAGCAGCGTAGCCGCGGCAGGGAAGAACACTGAAGCTTTCTTT
CDR3aa: CASSVAAAGKNTEAFF